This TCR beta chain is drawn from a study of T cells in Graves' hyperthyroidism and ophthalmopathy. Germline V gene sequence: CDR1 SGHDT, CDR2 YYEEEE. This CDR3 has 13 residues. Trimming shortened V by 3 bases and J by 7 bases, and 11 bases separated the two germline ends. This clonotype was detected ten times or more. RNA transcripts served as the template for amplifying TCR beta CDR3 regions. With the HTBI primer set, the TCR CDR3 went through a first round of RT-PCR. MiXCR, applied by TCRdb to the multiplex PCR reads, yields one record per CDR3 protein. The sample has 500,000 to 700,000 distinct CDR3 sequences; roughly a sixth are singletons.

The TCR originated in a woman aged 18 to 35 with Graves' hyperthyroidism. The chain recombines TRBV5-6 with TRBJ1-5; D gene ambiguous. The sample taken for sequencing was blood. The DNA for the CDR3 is TGTGCCAGCAGCTCGACGGCCTCCCAGCCCCAGCATTTT. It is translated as CASSSTASQPQHF.